The 15 T cell receptor beta chains below come from one sample, sequenced in a study of vaccination and CD4 T cells after COVID-19. These TCRs' antigens remain unknown. The time point: late sampling 161 to 241 days after vaccination in a few convalescent patients. Regarding treatment: approximately nine-day PBMC culture with coronavirus spike peptide pools or control peptides (ViraFEST assay). Sequencing of cultured CD4+ T cell DNA used the Oncomine TCR Beta short-read assay. TCRdb re-called the PCR reads with MiXCR, one entry per CDR3 protein. This table holds about 25,000 distinct CDR3 sequences, 25% to 30% found once. The starting material was CD4+ T cells from blood, cultured in vitro, obtained about 7 months after SARS-CoV-2 vaccination. Receptors originate from a human donor who had recovered from COVID-19.

This clonotype was seen only a few times. The rearrangement uses TRBV19 and TRBJ1-2, with 8 positions matching TRBD1. J was trimmed by 5 bases and V by 5 bases; bases with no gene match: 7. Germline V CDR1 and CDR2: LNHDA, SQIVND (reference sequence). The CDR3 is 14 amino acids. CDR3 loop: CASSRGQGGYGYTF. CDR3 DNA sequence: TGTGCCAGTAGTCGCGGACAGGGAGGATATGGCTACACCTTC.

The J gene is TRBJ2-3, the V gene TRBV6-5; D is perhaps TRBD2 (6 bases). V was shortened by 2 bases and J by 5 bases, with 14 bases between the two germline ends. CDR1 and CDR2 from the germline V gene are MNHEY and SVGAGI. This CDR3 has 15 amino acids. CDR3 in amino acids: CASSYLRGFGDTQYF. As DNA, the CDR3 is TGTGCCAGCAGTTACCTACGGGGGTTTGGAGATACGCAGTATTTT.

The rearrangement joins TRBV28 to TRBJ1-2, with 11 bases identical to TRBD1. Germline trimming cut 10 bases from V and 6 bases from J; bases unmatched to any gene: 16. CDR3 length: 16 residues. The germline CDR1 and CDR2 sequences are MDHEN and SYDVKM. CDR3 sequence (DNA): TGTGCCACCACGGGACAGGGGGGTGGATGGATAGATGGCTACACCTTC. This codes for CATTGQGGGWIDGYTF.

The CDR3 spells CAISDRWRNSPLHF. The CDR3 bases are TGTGCCATATCGGACCGATGGAGGAATTCACCCCTCCACTTT. The rearrangement links TRBV6-1 to TRBJ1-6, with D unresolved. The CDR3 covers 14 residues. The germline gives CDR1 MNHNS, CDR2 SASEGT. V lost 10 bases and J 7 bases, leaving 17 bases between the germline ends.

In its sample, this clonotype was seen a few times. The chain employs TRBV20-1 and TRBJ1-2, with a tentative D call TRBD1 (5 bases). Trimming shortened V by 5 bases and J by 8 bases, and 27 bases separated the two germline ends. Germline CDR1 and CDR2: DFQATT and SNEGSKA (reference sequence). This CDR3 spans 16 amino acids. CDR3 nucleotide sequence: TGCAGTGCTCAAAACTTGGGGCCCATAAGGTCGAGCGGCTACACCTTC. As protein: CSAQNLGPIRSSGYTF.

The table lists this clonotype with a few counts. The J gene is TRBJ1-5, the V gene TRBV20-1; no definite D call. V was pared by 7 bases and J by 0 bases, with 7 bases between. The CDR3 is 12 residues long. Germline CDR1 is DFQATT and CDR2 is SNEGSKA (reference sequence). CDR3 in DNA: TGCAGTGGCCAGAGTAGCAATCAGCCCCAGCATTTT. Translation gives CSGQSSNQPQHF.

V gene TRBV24-1 combines with J gene TRBJ1-2; 9 bases agree with TRBD1. The V gene's germline CDR1 is KGHDR and CDR2 SFDVKD. The CDR3 runs to 15 residues. Trimming cost V 4 bases and J 5 bases; bases outside gene matches: 7. In DNA form, the CDR3 reads TGTGCCACCAGTGACACCGGGACAGGGATTTATGGCTACACCTTC. Translated, it gives CATSDTGTGIYGYTF.

This chain uses TRBV7-2 with TRBJ2-2, with 9 bases that match TRBD2. This CDR3 is built from 15 residues. Germline V gene data show CDR1 as SGHTA and CDR2 as FQGNSA. J gave up 6 bases and V 5 bases, and 7 bases lay outside the gene matches. The CDR3 region is CASSQSGRRSGELFF. In nucleotides, the CDR3 is TGTGCCAGCAGCCAGAGCGGGAGGCGTTCCGGGGAGCTGTTTTTT.

The V call is TRBV20-1, the J call TRBJ2-7; no reliable D call. This CDR3 contains 10 residues. The germline gives CDR1 DFQATT, CDR2 SNEGSKA (reference sequence). Trimming removed 5 bases from V and 4 bases from J, with 6 bases in between. CDR3 DNA sequence: TGCAGTGCTGAAGAATACGAGCAGTACTTC. It codes for CSAEEYEQYF.

Here the CDR3 reads CASSVEGAETQYF. CDR3 coding DNA: TGTGCCAGCAGTGTTGAGGGGGCTGAGACCCAGTACTTC. V is TRBV2 and J is TRBJ2-5, with 7 nucleotides matching TRBD1. Germline V gives CDR1 SNHLY, CDR2 FYNNEI. The CDR3 loop spans 13 amino acids. V lost 4 bases and J lost 5; bases outside the gene matches: 4.

This clonotype was observed a handful of times. The chain carries TRBV18 and TRBJ2-7; no reliable D call. Trimming removed 3 bases at V and 6 bases at J, with 12 bases between. CDR1 and CDR2 from the germline V gene are KGHSH and LQKENI. This CDR3 is 13 amino acids long. The CDR3 DNA is TGTGCCAGCTCACCCCTCGTCGTTCGCGAGCAGTACTTC. This codes for CASSPLVVREQYF.

This sequence joins TRBV28 and TRBJ2-3, with D hard to call. Germline V gene sequence: CDR1 MDHEN, CDR2 SYDVKM. V was pared by 4 bases and J by 1 base, with 9 bases between. This CDR3 spans 14 amino acids. The CDR3 loop reads CASSSGQGTDTQYF. As DNA, the CDR3 is TGTGCCAGCAGTTCCGGGCAGGGCACAGATACGCAGTATTTT.

In its sample, this clonotype was seen a few times. V gene TRBV19 combines with J gene TRBJ2-7, with D possibly being TRBD2 (6 bases). Germline loops: CDR1 LNHDA, CDR2 SQIVND (reference sequence). The length of the CDR3 is 15 residues. Trimming pared 1 base from V and 2 bases from J, leaving 12 bases between. The CDR3 region has the DNA TGTGCCAGTAGTATAGTAGGCGGGATGGCCTACGAGCAGTACTTC. Translating gives CASSIVGGMAYEQYF. The full variable domain, with the rest looked up from reference TRBV19 and TRBJ2-7, is DGGITQSPKYLFRKEGQNVTLSCEQNLNHDAMYWYRQDPGQGLRLIYYSQIVNDFQKGDIAEGYSVSREKKESFPLTVTSAQKNPTAFYLCASSIVGGMAYEQYFGPGTRLTVT.

This clonotype was found a few times. The DNA for the CDR3 is TGTGCCAGCAGCCAAGGGGAGCATGAGCAGTTCTTC. Translating gives CASSQGEHEQFF. The chain combines TRBV4-2 with TRBJ2-1; weak D call: TRBD2 (5 bases). CDR1 LGHNA and CDR2 YNFKEQ come from the germline V gene. With 1 base removed from V and 8 bases from J, the gap between germline ends came to 6 bases. The CDR3 is made up of 12 amino acids.

Note on this clonotype: Since no conserved phenylalanine or tryptophan closes the CDR3, a read error is the likely cause. The gene calls are TRBV20-1 and TRBJ2-1, with TRBD2 as a possible D gene (6 bases). Per the germline V gene, CDR1 is DFQATT and CDR2 is SNEGSKA (reference sequence). CDR3 length: 14 residues. CDR3 residues: CSAARLVYYDEQFL. CDR3 bases: TGCAGTGCCGCCAGACTAGTGTACTACGATGAGCAGTTCCTC.